A single sample is the source of the 15 T cell receptor beta chains below, sequenced in a study of identical twins. TCRdb analysed the 5' RACE reads with MiXCR anew, one entry per CDR3 protein. Among 450,000 or so distinct CDR3 sequences listed, approximately 15% were seen once. The same data also contributed to another study, on yellow fever vaccine responses in identical twins.

The sequencing input was CD4+ T cells sorted from blood. These receptors all stem from a woman aged 18-29 years in good health.

The CDR3: CASSFRLAGPFTDTQYF. CDR3 DNA sequence: TGCGCCAGCAGCTTTCGACTAGCGGGACCCTTCACAGATACGCAGTATTTT. The J gene is TRBJ2-3, the V gene TRBV5-1; 11 positions agree with TRBD2. Germline loops: CDR1 SGHRS, CDR2 YFSETQ. With V trimmed by 2 bases and J by 2 bases, 7 bases remained unmatched. The CDR3 contains 17 residues.

This clonotype was recorded at least ten times. The chain is built from TRBV20-1 and TRBJ2-3; 8 bases align to TRBD2. Germline assignment: CDR1 DFQATT and CDR2 SNEGSKA (reference sequence). CDR3 length equals 14 residues. V gave up 4 bases and J gave up 3 bases; unmatched junction bases: 6. The CDR3 here is CSAISGRGTDTQYF. In DNA form, the CDR3 reads TGCAGTGCTATAAGCGGGAGAGGAACAGATACGCAGTATTTT.

In this sample, this clonotype turned up many times. The chain couples TRBV5-1 to TRBJ1-2; D not resolved. CDR1 SGHRS and CDR2 YFSETQ come from the germline V gene. This CDR3 region has 12 residues. With 0 bases removed from V and 5 bases from J, the gap between germline ends came to 5 bases. In nucleotides, the CDR3 is TGCGCCAGCAGCTTGGACACATATGGCTACACCTTC. It translates to CASSLDTYGYTF.

The chain employs TRBV7-6 and TRBJ2-2, with a tentative D call TRBD1 (6 bases). Trimming took off 6 bases at V and 3 bases at J, with 14 bases between the two ends. Germline V gene data show CDR1 as SGHVS and CDR2 as FNYEAQ. The CDR3 is made up of 15 amino acids. CDR3 in amino acids: CASRVTGSDTGELFF. CDR3 DNA sequence: TGTGCCAGCAGGGTAACAGGGTCCGACACCGGGGAGCTGTTTTTT.

The V and J genes are TRBV6-1 and TRBJ1-2; 7 positions match TRBD1. The V gene end was trimmed by 6 bases and the J gene end by 5 bases; junction bases not matched to a gene: 6. The V gene's germline CDR1 is MNHNS and CDR2 SASEGT. There are 13 residues in the CDR3. This CDR3 is CASSRQGPYGYTF. The CDR3 DNA sequence: TGTGCCAGCAGCAGACAGGGACCTTATGGCTACACCTTC.

The chain's CDR3 is CASSSYRGRDSAGELFF. CDR3 sequence (DNA): TGTGCCAGCAGCAGTTACAGGGGGCGGGATTCCGCCGGGGAGCTGTTTTTT. This chain connects TRBV11-2 to TRBJ2-2, with TRBD1 matching 9 bases. The CDR3 covers 17 residues. V was clipped by 5 bases and J by 6 bases; unmatched bases: 13. Germline V gene lookup returns CDR1 SGHAT and CDR2 FQNNGV.

V and J are TRBV20-1 and TRBJ2-3, with 7 bases that match TRBD2. The ends lost 4 bases at V and 2 bases at J; junction bases unmatched: 15. The CDR3 extends over 17 amino acids. Germline V gene lookup returns CDR1 DFQATT and CDR2 SNEGSKA (reference sequence). CDR3 sequence: CSAIYFASLAATDTQYF. DNA of the CDR3: TGCAGTGCTATTTATTTCGCGTCGCTAGCGGCCACAGATACGCAGTATTTT.

The chain joins TRBV5-6 to TRBJ2-5, with D unclear. Per germline, CDR1 SGHDT and CDR2 YYEEEE. Trimming cost V 2 bases and J 1 base, with 9 bases left between them. The CDR3 is made up of 14 amino acids. The CDR3 region has the DNA TGTGCCAGCAGCTTTTTAGGCCGCCAAGAGACCCAGTACTTC. It codes for CASSFLGRQETQYF.

This clonotype has ten or more counts. V is TRBV28 and J is TRBJ2-2; D unclear. CDR3 length equals 13 residues. Per germline, CDR1 MDHEN and CDR2 SYDVKM. Trimming took off 0 bases at V and 5 bases at J, with 4 bases between the two ends. CDR3 in amino acids: CASSLWGTGELFF. For the CDR3, the DNA is TGTGCCAGCAGTTTATGGGGTACCGGGGAGCTGTTTTTT.

This clonotype was seen a few times. This chain links TRBV28 with TRBJ2-7, with D perhaps matching TRBD1 (5 bases). Germline V CDR1 and CDR2: MDHEN, SYDVKM. The CDR3 has 15 amino acids. V lost 7 bases, J lost 1 base, and 17 bases lay in between. CDR3 sequence (DNA): TGTGCCAGCAAGGGGTTAGGCATAGGGTCCTACGAGCAGTACTTC. Translation gives CASKGLGIGSYEQYF.

This clonotype was observed a handful of times. V is TRBV2 and J is TRBJ2-5; 8 nucleotides align to TRBD1. Germline lookup yields CDR1 SNHLY and CDR2 FYNNEI. This CDR3 is 16 amino acids long. Losses at the gene ends were 6 bases for V and 4 bases for J; bases not matched to a gene: 13. The CDR3 DNA reads as TGTGCCAGCAGAAACGGACAGGGATGGGCGAGAGAGACCCAGTACTTC. Amino acid sequence: CASRNGQGWARETQYF.

The chain couples TRBV24-1 to TRBJ2-1, with D unclear. The CDR3 totals 15 residues. Germline CDR1 and CDR2: KGHDR and SFDVKD. Trimming took 3 bases from V and 2 from J, leaving 10 bases between them. CDR3 region: CATSDAMAPYNEQFF. In DNA form, the CDR3 reads TGTGCCACCAGTGATGCCATGGCCCCCTACAATGAGCAGTTCTTC.

This clonotype has just a few counts. The V gene is TRBV11-2, the J gene TRBJ2-7; maybe TRBD1 (5 bases). Germline V gives CDR1 SGHAT, CDR2 FQNNGV. CDR3 size: 14 residues. The ends were cut back, 5 bases at V and 6 bases at J, with 17 bases in the middle. The CDR3 reads CASSTTKGSGEQYF. CDR3 DNA sequence: TGTGCCAGCAGCACCACTAAGGGGTCGGGCGAGCAGTACTTC.

There are a few counts of this clonotype. The V and J genes are TRBV7-2 and TRBJ2-7; TRBD2 agrees at 7 bases. Germline V CDR1 and CDR2: SGHTA, FQGNSA. The CDR3 length is 15 residues. V lost 4 bases to trimming and J lost 3 bases; unmatched junction nucleotides: 9. The CDR3 nucleotides are TGTGCCAGCAGCTCGGCCTTCAGCGGGGTCTACGAGCAGTACTTC. It encodes CASSSAFSGVYEQYF.

The chain combines TRBV6-1 with TRBJ2-3; D uncertain. The CDR3 sequence is 15 residues long. V gave up 1 base and J gave up 4 bases, with 12 bases separating them. Germline-derived CDR1 and CDR2 are MNHNS and SASEGT. The DNA for the CDR3 is TGTGCCAGCAGTGAAGGCAGCCATTGGGCAGATACGCAGTATTTT. Protein product: CASSEGSHWADTQYF.